These 8 T cell receptor beta chains came from one sample sequenced in a study of T cells after somatic rescue of genetic block (dated by TCRdb to 2020 to 2022). The method behind the library was the immunoSEQ multiplex PCR assay. Not all clones reach the TCRdb copy of this immuneACCESS table, which keeps in-frame sequences only. Checked studies attribute under half of the gap to unresolved V genes and leave the rest unexplained. For this sample there are approximately 10,000 clones; approximately 74% appear just once. 12% of the sample is held by the ten biggest clonotypes. The material sequenced was peripheral blood mononuclear cells (PBMCs). The receptors were sampled from a boy aged 5 to 17.

This clone showed up just once. This rearrangement joins TRBV5-1 to TRBJ1-6, with 8 bases matching TRBD1. The germline CDR1 and CDR2 sequences are SGHRS and YFSETQ. V dropped 3 bases and J dropped 0; count of bases not matched to a gene: 5. The CDR3 sequence is 17 residues long. The CDR3 coding sequence is TGCGCCAGCAGCTGGCAGGGGGCGGACTCCTATAATTCACCCCTCCACTTT. Protein: CASSWQGADSYNSPLHF.

J is TRBJ2-5 and V is TRBV6-1, with TRBD2 matching over 7 bases. The CDR3 is 14 amino acids. Germline assignment: CDR1 MNHNS and CDR2 SASEGT. V shed 3 bases and J 4 bases; nucleotides not matched to a gene: 5. The CDR3 DNA follows: TGTGCCAGCAGTGAGTTTGGGACTACAGAGACCCAGTACTTC. This gives the protein CASSEFGTTETQYF.

The genes are TRBV27 and TRBJ2-1; no firm D call. CDR3 size: 16 residues. The V gene lost 5 bases and the J gene lost 3 bases, with 17 bases spanning the gap. From germline, CDR1 is MNHEY and CDR2 SMNVEV (reference sequence). CDR3 nucleotides: TGTGCCAGCAGTCCACAGACCAGTCCCTTCTACAATGAGCAGTTCTTC. Translating it yields CASSPQTSPFYNEQFF.

The sample holds one count of this clone. The rearrangement uses TRBV6-5 and TRBJ2-6; a weak D match, TRBD2 (5 bases). The CDR3 has 15 residues. V lost 6 bases and J lost 3, with 12 bases in between. Germline V gives CDR1 MNHEY, CDR2 SVGAGI. The CDR3 nucleotides read TGTGCCAGCAGACCACCCGGGGTTGGGGCCAACGTCCTGACTTTC. As protein: CASRPPGVGANVLTF.

The sample holds one count of this clone. V usage is TRBV28 and J usage is TRBJ2-7; 9 bases map to TRBD1. This CDR3 has 15 residues. V trimming: 6 bases; J trimming: 4 bases; junction bases outside the gene matches: 10. Per the germline V gene, CDR1 is MDHEN and CDR2 is SYDVKM. The CDR3 region has the DNA TGTGCCAGCAGGGGGACAGGGCGGGGGTTTTACGAGCAGTACTTC. Amino acids: CASRGTGRGFYEQYF.

CDR3 DNA sequence: TGCGCCAGCAGCACACCGGGGACAGTCACAGATACGCAGTATTTT. Protein sequence: CASSTPGTVTDTQYF. This chain links TRBV5-1 with TRBJ2-3; 7 bases are a match to TRBD1. In germline, CDR1 is SGHRS, CDR2 YFSETQ. This CDR3 contains 15 residues. V lost 4 bases and J lost 2; bases outside the gene matches: 7.

The genes are TRBV19 and TRBJ2-7; D may correspond to TRBD1 or TRBD2 (5 bases each). The CDR3 is made up of 13 amino acids. V dropped 3 bases and J dropped 6 bases, with 12 bases sitting between them. Germline CDR1 and CDR2: LNHDA and SQIVND (reference sequence). This CDR3 reads CASSIAAGSEQYF. DNA of the CDR3: TGTGCCAGTAGTATCGCTGCAGGGAGCGAGCAGTACTTC. Drawing the rest from reference TRBV19 and TRBJ2-7, the complete variable domain is DGGITQSPKYLFRKEGQNVTLSCEQNLNHDAMYWYRQDPGQGLRLIYYSQIVNDFQKGDIAEGYSVSREKKESFPLTVTSAQKNPTAFYLCASSIAAGSEQYFGPGTRLTVT.

This chain joins TRBV6-1 and TRBJ1-6; a weak D match, TRBD1 (5 bases). From germline, CDR1 is MNHNS and CDR2 SASEGT. The ends were cut back, 3 bases at V and 3 bases at J, with 9 bases in the middle. This CDR3 region has 15 residues. CDR3: CASSDREIYNSPLHF. CDR3 DNA: TGTGCCAGCAGTGACAGGGAGATCTATAATTCACCCCTCCACTTT.